The sequence of this T cell receptor (beta chain) was determined in a study of control samples from healthy donors and cancer patients. Germline CDR1 reads SGHAT; CDR2 reads FQNNGV. The V and J ends lost 5 bases and 3 bases, in that order; junction bases with no gene match: 5. CDR3 length equals 14 residues. This table comes from immunoSEQ multiplex PCR, and its TCRdb copy is limited to in-frame clones, with some not included. The sample has about 85,000 clones, less than 90% seen once. Sequencing used blood. This clonotype was sampled from a woman between 55 and 75 years old in good health. The chain joins TRBV11-2 to TRBJ2-5; TRBD2 agrees at 8 bases. CDR3 DNA: TGTGCCAGCAGCCCCCTACTAGCGGAAGAGACCCAGTACTTC. Translating it yields CASSPLLAEETQYF.